Below are 17 T cell receptor beta chains sequenced from a single sample in a study of T-cell reconstitution after alpha-beta-depleted transplantation in children. TCRbeta library construction was performed incorporating unique molecular identifiers. TCRdb reprocessed the PCR reads with MiXCR, giving one entry per CDR3 protein. The table shows 200,000 to 250,000 distinct CDR3 sequences, with around 12% occurring only once. The source was PBMCs from the stem cell graft donor, collected from the stem cell graft. The receptors come from a human donor who donated a stem cell graft to a child with acute lymphoblastic leukemia.

This clonotype was observed at least ten times. This chain joins TRBV7-2 and TRBJ2-7; perhaps TRBD2 as D (5 bases). From germline, CDR1 is SGHTA and CDR2 FQGNSA. The germline V and J ends were trimmed by 5 bases and 2 bases, with 13 bases remaining between them. This CDR3 contains 14 residues. The CDR3 here is CASSPRTAAYEQYF. DNA of the CDR3: TGTGCCAGCAGCCCCAGGACTGCTGCCTACGAGCAGTACTTC.

This clonotype came up many times. This chain links TRBV7-2 with TRBJ2-3; 8 bases match TRBD2. Unmatched junction bases numbered 9, after V lost 3 bases and J lost 1 base. Germline V gene lookup returns CDR1 SGHTA and CDR2 FQGNSA. The CDR3 is made up of 17 amino acids. The CDR3 DNA follows: TGTGCCAGCAGCTTGGGCCCGAGCGGGAGAGGCACAGATACGCAGTATTTT. Translating gives CASSLGPSGRGTDTQYF. The full variable domain, rest sourced from reference TRBV7-2 and TRBJ2-3, is GAGVSQSPSNKVTEKGKDVELRCDPISGHTALYWYRQSLGQGLEFLIYFQGNSAPDKSGLPSDRFSAERTGGSVSTLTIQRTQQEDSAVYLCASSLGPSGRGTDTQYFGPGTRLTVL.

This clonotype was seen at least ten times. The chain carries TRBV7-9 and TRBJ1-5; D ambiguous. The V gene lost 1 base and the J gene lost 5 bases, with 9 bases spanning the gap. Germline-derived CDR1 and CDR2 are SEHNR and FQNEAQ (reference sequence). The CDR3 loop spans 14 amino acids. The CDR3 sequence: CASSLGISDQPQHF. CDR3 coding DNA: TGTGCCAGCAGCTTAGGAATTTCGGATCAGCCCCAGCATTTT.

This clonotype was recorded at least ten times. V is TRBV5-1 and J is TRBJ1-1; D unresolved. Germline V gives CDR1 SGHRS, CDR2 YFSETQ. V was clipped by 1 base and J by 7 bases, with 14 bases between them. The CDR3 loop spans 14 amino acids. In DNA form, the CDR3 reads TGCGCCAGCAGCTTGAGGATGGGAAGCCATGAAGCTTTCTTT. Its translation is CASSLRMGSHEAFF.

This clonotype was recorded at least ten times. The chain joins TRBV2 to TRBJ2-3; D not certain. V gave up 0 bases and J gave up 2 bases, with 9 bases separating them. CDR3 length: 15 residues. Germline V CDR1 and CDR2: SNHLY, FYNNEI. DNA for the CDR3: TGTGCCAGCAGTGAAGCGCTAAGCTCCACAGATACGCAGTATTTT. It specifies CASSEALSSTDTQYF.

Points on this clonotype: Given a much more abundant clone one base away, this may be a read error. The V and J genes are TRBV5-4 and TRBJ2-3, with TRBD2 matching 7 bases. Germline CDR1 is SGHNT and CDR2 is YYREEE (reference sequence). V dropped 4 bases and J dropped 7; count of bases not matched to a gene: 9. The CDR3 has 14 amino acids. CDR3 protein: CASSASGLLYTQYF. The CDR3 region has the DNA TGTGCCAGCAGCGCATCGGGACTACTTTATACGCAGTATTTT.

This clonotype was counted many times. The rearrangement joins TRBV20-1 to TRBJ2-3, with 13 bases matching TRBD2. The CDR3 runs to 15 residues. Unmatched junction bases numbered 5, after V lost 6 bases and J lost 2 bases. From germline, CDR1 is DFQATT and CDR2 SNEGSKA (reference sequence). The CDR3 DNA reads as TGCAGTGCCCTCGGACTAGCGGGAGTCACAGATACGCAGTATTTT. Its protein is CSALGLAGVTDTQYF.

The CDR3 nucleotides read TGTGCCAGCTCACTCACCCCAGGGGCAGCTTTCTTT. Its translation is CASSLTPGAAFF. This sequence joins TRBV18 and TRBJ1-1, with D possibly TRBD1 on 6 matching bases. Germline V gene data show CDR1 as KGHSH and CDR2 as LQKENI. The CDR3 has 12 amino acids. The ends were cut back, 4 bases at V and 10 bases at J, with 13 bases in the middle.

This clonotype has ten or more counts. The chain combines TRBV10-3 with TRBJ2-7; 8 nucleotides align to TRBD1. V lost 3 bases to trimming and J lost 4 bases; unmatched junction nucleotides: 5. From germline, CDR1 is ENHRY and CDR2 SYGVKD. The CDR3 runs 14 residues. Here the CDR3 DNA reads TGTGCCATCAGTGACGACAGGGGTGTTTACGAGCAGTACTTC. This encodes CAISDDRGVYEQYF.

The sample holds many counts of this clonotype. V gene TRBV30 combines with J gene TRBJ1-1; D ambiguous. Germline V lookup: CDR1 GTSNPN, CDR2 SVGIG (reference sequence). The CDR3 extends over 11 amino acids. V lost 0 bases, J lost 2 bases, and 1 base lay in between. The CDR3 loop is CAWSVNTEAFF. DNA of the CDR3: TGTGCCTGGAGTGTAAACACTGAAGCTTTCTTT.

With respect to this clonotype: Possible read error: a much larger clone is one base away. This chain joins TRBV24-1 and TRBJ1-2, with 9 bases matching TRBD1. V was clipped by 4 bases and J by 6 bases; unmatched bases: 11. CDR3 length: 16 residues. CDR1 is KGHDR, CDR2 SFDVKD, per germline. The chain's CDR3 is CATSESGQGIGDGYTF. CDR3 bases: TGTGCCACCAGTGAGTCGGGACAGGGAATTGGTGATGGCTACACCTTC.

This clonotype was found many times. The chain recombines TRBV14 with TRBJ1-2; D may be TRBD1 (6 bases). CDR1 is SGHDN, CDR2 FVKESK, per germline. V lost 1 base and J lost 4, with 10 bases in between. The CDR3 loop spans 14 amino acids. The CDR3 DNA reads TGTGCCAGCAGCCAAGGTGCAGGGGCCTATGGCTACACCTTC. Encoded protein: CASSQGAGAYGYTF.

This clonotype was counted at least ten times. The chain employs TRBV6-2 or TRBV6-3 and TRBJ2-1, with D perhaps TRBD2 (5 bases). Trimming shortened V by 5 bases and J by 9 bases, and 14 bases separated the two germline ends. CDR1 and CDR2 from the germline V gene are MNHEY and SVGEGT. The CDR3 spans 13 residues. CDR3 amino acids: CASSPTEGVEQFF. CDR3 sequence (DNA): TGTGCCAGCAGTCCAACCGAGGGTGTTGAGCAGTTCTTC.

With respect to this clonotype: A much more abundant neighbour one base away suggests this may be a read error. The chain combines TRBV5-1 with TRBJ2-1; D perhaps matches TRBD2 (5 bases). The germline V gene encodes CDR1 SGHRS and CDR2 YFSETQ. The CDR3 consists of 15 residues. Trimming pared 4 bases from V and 5 bases from J, leaving 16 bases between. The CDR3 DNA reads as TGCGCCAGCAGCGTCGGACTTGCCCCCGACAATGAGCAGTTCTTC. This codes for CASSVGLAPDNEQFF.

This clonotype came up many times. The rearrangement joins TRBV5-1 to TRBJ2-5, with D perhaps assigned TRBD1 or TRBD2 (5 bases each). V lost 4 bases and J 5 bases, leaving 15 bases between the germline ends. From germline, CDR1 is SGHRS and CDR2 YFSETQ. CDR3 length: 14 amino acids. This chain's CDR3 is CASSLLGGSETQYF. The CDR3 DNA follows: TGCGCCAGCAGCCTCCTTGGGGGTTCGGAGACCCAGTACTTC.

This clonotype was counted ten times or more. The chain recombines TRBV10-3 with TRBJ1-2; D gene uncertain. The CDR3 is made up of 15 amino acids. Germline V CDR1 and CDR2: ENHRY, SYGVKD. V lost 0 bases to trimming and J lost 4 bases, with 12 bases between them. The CDR3, as DNA: TGTGCCATCAGTGAGTCGACGGGAGCGGGCTATGGCTACACCTTC. It codes for CAISESTGAGYGYTF.

Many counts were recorded for this clonotype. The rearrangement joins TRBV28 to TRBJ2-7, with TRBD2 identical over 11 bases. V lost 5 bases, J lost 4 bases, and 7 bases stayed unmatched. The CDR3 totals 15 residues. From germline, CDR1 is MDHEN and CDR2 SYDVKM. The chain's CDR3 is CASSATGLAVYEQYF. CDR3 nucleotides: TGTGCCAGCAGTGCCACGGGACTAGCGGTATACGAGCAGTACTTC.